The next 10 T cell receptor beta chains were all read from a single sample in a study of blood T cell repertoires in COVID-19. Sequencing was performed with immunoSEQ multiplex PCR; in TCRdb, only in-frame clones are kept and a portion is missing. The sample shows about 22,000 clones, 75% to 95% of them seen only once. The specimen was peripheral blood. The receptors originated from an older woman with active COVID-19.

This chain links TRBV11-2 with TRBJ2-2; the match to TRBD2 covers 9 bases. The CDR3 loop spans 15 amino acids. From germline, CDR1 is SGHAT and CDR2 FQNNGV. After removal of 1 base from V and 4 bases from J, the junction contained 1 base not matched to a gene. The DNA of the CDR3 is TGTGCCAGCAGCTTAGCTAGCGGGACCACCGGGGAGCTGTTTTTT. As protein: CASSLASGTTGELFF.

The chain joins TRBV24-1 to TRBJ2-3; 9 nucleotides line up with TRBD1. The CDR3 consists of 15 residues. From germline, CDR1 is KGHDR and CDR2 SFDVKD. Trimming at V came to 7 bases and at J to 0 bases, leaving 4 bases not matched to a gene. CDR3 sequence: CATRGTGLSTDTQYF. CDR3 DNA sequence: TGTGCCACCAGAGGGACAGGGTTAAGCACAGATACGCAGTATTTT.

J is TRBJ2-7 and V is TRBV3-1 (or the pseudogene TRBV3-2), with D perhaps TRBD1 (6 bases). CDR3 length: 15 amino acids. Between the trimmed V and J ends, which lost 0 bases and 2 bases, there was a span of 11 bases. CDR1 and CDR2 from the germline V gene are LGHDT and YNNKEL (reference sequence). The CDR3: CASSQEWTAPYEQYF. As DNA, the CDR3 is TGTGCCAGCAGCCAAGAGTGGACAGCGCCCTACGAGCAGTACTTC.

The chain carries TRBV3-1 (or the pseudogene TRBV3-2) and TRBJ1-3, with TRBD1 matching 7 bases. V trimming: 4 bases; J trimming: 4 bases; junction bases outside the gene matches: 4. Germline-derived CDR1 and CDR2 are LGHDT and YNNKEL (reference sequence). The CDR3 consists of 14 residues. CDR3 sequence (DNA): TGTGCCAGCAGCCCTCGGGACAGAGGAAACACCATATATTTT. Protein product: CASSPRDRGNTIYF.

This clone was picked up one time. This chain links TRBV9 with TRBJ1-6; no clear D. Per the germline V gene, CDR1 is SGDLS and CDR2 is YYNGEE. The CDR3 contains 14 residues. V shed 3 bases and J shed 8 bases, with 12 bases lying between them. The DNA of the CDR3 is TGTGCCAGCAGCGGGATGAGGGCGGATTCACCCCTCCACTTT. Translation: CASSGMRADSPLHF.

This rearrangement joins TRBV7-5 to TRBJ2-1; the listed D gene, TRBD1, was not tested against the DNA. TRBV7-5 is classified as a pseudogene. The CDR3 sequence is 18 residues long. The CDR3 coding sequence is TGTGCCAGAAGCCCGAGGTCGGGGACAGGGGTCCAGTACAATGAGCAGTTCTTC. As protein: CARSPRSGTGVQYNEQFF.

V and J are TRBV7-2 and TRBJ2-3; 7 positions agree with TRBD2. Trimming removed 0 bases from V and 6 bases from J; junction bases left unmatched: 6. CDR3 size: 15 residues. From germline, CDR1 is SGHTA and CDR2 FQGNSA. CDR3 nucleotide sequence: TGTGCCAGCAGCTTAGCGGGGCCGCGGGGGGATACGCAGTATTTT. Protein: CASSLAGPRGDTQYF.

The chain combines TRBV6-1 with TRBJ1-6; D is perhaps TRBD1 (6 bases). CDR1 is MNHNS, CDR2 SASEGT, per germline. Trimming shortened V by 2 bases and J by 10 bases, and 15 bases separated the two germline ends. CDR3 size: 15 residues. The CDR3: CASSESLRGNSPLHF. The CDR3, as DNA: TGTGCCAGCAGTGAAAGTCTCAGGGGTAACTCACCCCTCCACTTT.

The genes are TRBV7-9 and TRBJ2-7; 7 bases match TRBD1. The CDR3 has 16 amino acids. Trimming at V came to 2 bases and at J to 4 bases, leaving 11 bases not matched to a gene. Germline CDR1 SEHNR, CDR2 FQNEAQ (reference sequence). CDR3 in amino acids: CASSLFPGQMYYEQYF. The CDR3 region has the DNA TGTGCCAGCAGCTTATTCCCGGGACAGATGTATTACGAGCAGTACTTC.

This chain connects TRBV4-2 to TRBJ2-1; 11 bases match TRBD2. Germline CDR1 reads LGHNA; CDR2 reads YNFKEQ. The CDR3 sequence is 16 residues long. The V and J ends lost 4 bases and 4 bases, in that order; junction bases with no gene match: 6. Here the CDR3 DNA reads TGTGCCAGCAGCCCCTTAGCGGGAGGGGAATACAATGAGCAGTTCTTC. Protein product: CASSPLAGGEYNEQFF.